This passage covers 32 T cell receptor beta chains from one sample sequenced in a study of shared clonotypes between healthy human individuals. Produced via immunoSEQ multiplex PCR; TCRdb's table is partial and in-frame only. The repertoire holds 2 million to 2.5 million clones, just under 95% seen once, with approximately 0.39% in the top ten. Sample: naive CD4+ T cells from PBMCs. Specified subset: CD45RA+ positively selected. Every receptor here comes from a young man in good health. Some clones in this sample may be carry-over from other donors' samples.

The chain recombines TRBV27 with TRBJ2-5, with TRBD1 matching over 12 bases. The CDR3 length is 16 residues. From germline, CDR1 is MNHEY and CDR2 SMNVEV (reference sequence). Trimming at V came to 5 bases and at J to 5 bases, leaving 9 bases not matched to a gene. CDR3 nucleotides: TGTGCCAGCAGTAAATCCGGGACAGGGGGCTATGAGACCCAGTACTTC. Translated: CASSKSGTGGYETQYF.

In this sample, this clone turned up once. J is TRBJ2-5 and V is TRBV11-2; 10 nucleotides agree with TRBD1. Looked up from germline, CDR1 is SGHAT and CDR2 is FQNNGV. The CDR3 loop spans 16 amino acids. Losses at the gene ends were 5 bases for V and 3 bases for J; bases not matched to a gene: 9. The CDR3 nucleotides read TGTGCCAGCAGCCCCAAACCCGGGACAGGGGAAGAGACCCAGTACTTC. Protein sequence: CASSPKPGTGEETQYF. The whole variable domain, remainder taken from reference TRBV11-2 and TRBJ2-5, is EAGVAQSPRYKIIEKRQSVAFWCNPISGHATLYWYQQILGQGPKLLIQFQNNGVVDDSQLPKDRFSAERLKGVDSTLKIQPAKLEDSAVYLCASSPKPGTGEETQYFGPGTRLLVL.

The V call is TRBV6-5, the J call TRBJ2-7, with 7 nucleotides matching TRBD1. V lost 7 bases, J lost 2 bases, and 8 bases stayed unmatched. The CDR3 extends over 14 amino acids. Germline lookup yields CDR1 MNHEY and CDR2 SVGAGI. CDR3 in amino acids: CASTIQQGTYEQYF. Here the CDR3 DNA reads TGTGCCAGCACCATTCAACAGGGGACCTACGAGCAGTACTTC.

As for this clone: The sample has other DNA sequences that encode this CDR3 too. The chain uses TRBV5-6 and TRBJ2-7; D gene uncertain. Germline V gene sequence: CDR1 SGHDT, CDR2 YYEEEE. The CDR3 totals 13 residues. V lost 3 bases, J lost 1 base, and 8 bases lay in between. The CDR3 bases are TGTGCCAGCAGCTGGACCGGGTCCTACGAGCAGTACTTC. This codes for CASSWTGSYEQYF.

This clone turned up a few times. Other DNA sequences from this sample encode an identical CDR3 as well. V is TRBV28 and J is TRBJ1-1; D might be TRBD1 (5 bases). This CDR3 region has 14 residues. CDR1 MDHEN and CDR2 SYDVKM come from the germline V gene. Trimming pared 3 bases from V and 3 bases from J, leaving 11 bases between. The CDR3 spells CASSFRGRDTEAFF. The CDR3 DNA is TGTGCCAGCAGTTTTAGGGGTAGGGACACTGAAGCTTTCTTT.

V usage is TRBV4-3 and J usage is TRBJ1-4, with D tentatively TRBD1 (6 bases). V lost 6 bases to trimming and J lost 0 bases, with 11 bases between them. The length of the CDR3 is 15 residues. CDR1 is LGHNA, CDR2 YSLEER, per germline. The CDR3 nucleotides read TGCGCCAGCAGTCGCACAGGGTCAACTAATGAAAAACTGTTTTTT. Its translation: CASSRTGSTNEKLFF.

The gene calls are TRBV28 and TRBJ1-5; D is perhaps TRBD1 (5 bases). CDR1 is MDHEN, CDR2 SYDVKM, per germline. The CDR3 runs 14 residues. Trimming pared 8 bases from V and 1 base from J, leaving 12 bases between. CDR3 sequence: CASLRGSSNQPQHF. CDR3 coding DNA: TGTGCCAGCCTAAGGGGTTCGAGCAATCAGCCCCAGCATTTT.

The rearrangement joins TRBV5-1 to TRBJ2-4; TRBD1 or TRBD2 may be the D gene (7 bases each). This CDR3 is 18 amino acids long. With 0 bases removed from V and 0 bases from J, the gap between germline ends came to 16 bases. Per the germline V gene, CDR1 is SGHRS and CDR2 is YFSETQ. The CDR3 DNA reads TGCGCCAGCAGCTTGGCGGCAGGGGGGGCGTTAGCCAAAAACATTCAGTACTTC. As protein: CASSLAAGGALAKNIQYF.

V and J are TRBV28 and TRBJ1-3; D is possibly TRBD1 (5 bases). Germline loops: CDR1 MDHEN, CDR2 SYDVKM. V was shortened by 7 bases and J by 0 bases, with 10 bases between the two germline ends. This CDR3 comprises 14 residues. The CDR3 spells CASMGTFSGNTIYF. CDR3 nucleotide sequence: TGTGCCAGCATGGGGACCTTCTCTGGAAACACCATATATTTT.

Concerning this clone itself: This same CDR3 is encoded by further DNA sequences in the sample. The chain recombines TRBV28 with TRBJ2-7, with 7 bases identical to TRBD1. The V gene end was trimmed by 4 bases and the J gene end by 3 bases; junction bases not matched to a gene: 6. This CDR3 is built from 14 residues. Germline values: CDR1 MDHEN, CDR2 SYDVKM. The CDR3 reads CASSSPGQNYEQYF. In nucleotides, the CDR3 is TGTGCCAGCAGTTCCCCGGGACAGAACTACGAGCAGTACTTC. The whole variable domain, remainder taken from reference TRBV28 and TRBJ2-7, is DVKVTQSSRYLVKRTGEKVFLECVQDMDHENMFWYRQDPGLGLRLIYFSYDVKMKEKGDIPEGYSVSREKKERFSLILESASTNQTSMYLCASSSPGQNYEQYFGPGTRLTVT.

This rearrangement joins TRBV28 to TRBJ2-2, with 8 bases aligning to TRBD1. This CDR3 is built from 16 residues. The germline CDR1 and CDR2 sequences are MDHEN and SYDVKM. After removal of 5 bases from V and 9 bases from J, the junction contained 14 bases not matched to a gene. In DNA form, the CDR3 reads TGTGCCAGCAGTGCCCCTGGGACAGGCGGGACTCGGGAGCTGTTTTTT. Translation: CASSAPGTGGTRELFF.

This CDR3 is CASSLGDGADTQYF. Written as DNA, the CDR3 is TGCGCCAGCAGCTTGGGGGATGGAGCAGATACGCAGTATTTT. The chain combines TRBV5-1 with TRBJ2-3; D not certain. The V and J ends lost 0 bases and 4 bases respectively, with 9 bases between them. Germline CDR1 and CDR2: SGHRS and YFSETQ. CDR3 length: 14 amino acids.

CDR3 in amino acids: CASSQGLAEYYEQYF. The CDR3, as DNA: TGTGCCAGCAGCCAAGGACTAGCGGAATACTACGAGCAGTACTTC. This chain links TRBV11-2 with TRBJ2-7, with TRBD2 matching 10 bases. The CDR3 is 15 amino acids. V gave up 5 bases and J gave up 3 bases; unmatched junction bases: 7. Germline V CDR1 and CDR2: SGHAT, FQNNGV.

With regard to this clone: A junction boundary mismatches the germline segment, possibly from a read error. The sample has other DNA sequences that encode this CDR3 too. V gene TRBV10-3 combines with J gene TRBJ1-2, with 8 bases fitting TRBD1. There are 13 residues in the CDR3. The germline gives CDR1 ENHRY, CDR2 SYGVKD. The CDR3 nucleotides are TGCGCCATCGCGCTGGACAGGGAGAGTGGCTACACCTTC. Its protein is CAIALDRESGYTF.

This clone was seen a handful of times. The rearrangement links TRBV4-1 to TRBJ1-1; D may be TRBD1 (5 bases). Trimming cost V 1 base and J 4 bases, with 10 bases left between them. CDR1 and CDR2 (germline): MGHRA, YSYEKL. CDR3 length equals 14 residues. As DNA, the CDR3 is TGCGCCAGCAGCCAAGTCATAGGGACCACTGAAGCTTTCTTT. As protein: CASSQVIGTTEAFF.

The chain combines TRBV29-1 with TRBJ2-5; perhaps TRBD1 as D (5 bases). Trimming left V 4 bases short and J 2 bases short, with 11 bases between. The CDR3 runs to 13 residues. CDR1 is SQVTM, CDR2 ANQGSEA, per germline. The CDR3 here is CSVAKPGQETQYF. The CDR3 bases are TGCAGCGTTGCTAAACCAGGGCAAGAGACCCAGTACTTC.

As for this clone: The same CDR3 arises from other DNA sequences in this sample as well. The rearrangement links TRBV2 to TRBJ2-1; 8 nucleotides match TRBD2. CDR1 SNHLY and CDR2 FYNNEI come from the germline V gene. The V and J ends lost 6 bases and 0 bases, in that order; junction bases with no gene match: 4. The CDR3 is 15 amino acids. CDR3 region: CASRVGTSSYNEQFF. The CDR3 DNA reads as TGTGCCAGCAGGGTCGGGACTAGCTCCTACAATGAGCAGTTCTTC.

The gene calls are TRBV30 and TRBJ2-5, with 16 bases fitting TRBD2. The length of the CDR3 is 17 residues. V lost 2 bases and J lost 11; bases outside the gene matches: 14. Germline V gene data show CDR1 as GTSNPN and CDR2 as SVGIG (reference sequence). CDR3 in amino acids: CAWSSPGLAGGPEEQYF. CDR3 coding DNA: TGTGCCTGGAGTAGTCCGGGACTAGCGGGAGGGCCGGAGGAGCAGTACTTC.

The chain employs TRBV11-2 and TRBJ1-1, with D unresolved. Per the germline V gene, CDR1 is SGHAT and CDR2 is FQNNGV. The CDR3 runs 13 residues. The V end lost 2 bases, the J end lost 5 bases, and 9 bases lay between the germline ends. The CDR3: CASSLYTGTEAFF. The CDR3 region has the DNA TGTGCCAGCAGCTTATATACGGGGACTGAAGCTTTCTTT. Full variable domain (missing parts from reference TRBV11-2 and TRBJ1-1): EAGVAQSPRYKIIEKRQSVAFWCNPISGHATLYWYQQILGQGPKLLIQFQNNGVVDDSQLPKDRFSAERLKGVDSTLKIQPAKLEDSAVYLCASSLYTGTEAFFGQGTRLTVV.

The V gene is TRBV25-1, the J gene TRBJ1-6, with D unclear. The CDR3 sequence is 14 residues long. V lost 6 bases and J 7 bases, leaving 13 bases between the germline ends. CDR1 is MGHDK, CDR2 SYGVNS, per germline. In DNA form, the CDR3 reads TGTGCCAGCAGCAGAGGTGGCAGCAATTCACCCCTCCACTTT. It yields the protein CASSRGGSNSPLHF.

The gene calls are TRBV29-1 and TRBJ2-7, with D maybe TRBD1 (5 bases). The V gene's germline CDR1 is SQVTM and CDR2 ANQGSEA. Trimming took off 5 bases at V and 6 bases at J, with 17 bases between the two ends. The CDR3 is made up of 13 amino acids. The CDR3 here is CSVRPVTGREQYF. The CDR3, as DNA: TGCAGCGTTCGGCCCGTTACAGGTCGCGAGCAGTACTTC.

The rearrangement uses TRBV4-2 and TRBJ2-6; 9 nucleotides agree with TRBD2. J was trimmed by 4 bases and V by 1 base; bases with no gene match: 17. This CDR3 comprises 21 residues. In germline, CDR1 is LGHNA, CDR2 YNFKEQ. CDR3 DNA: TGTGCCAGCAGCCAAGCCCTACCGGTTAGCGGGAGAGCTAACGGGGCCAACGTCCTGACTTTC. It codes for CASSQALPVSGRANGANVLTF.

V gene TRBV11-3 combines with J gene TRBJ1-3; TRBD1 is a possible D gene (5 bases). V was shortened by 2 bases and J by 0 bases, with 17 bases between the two germline ends. CDR1 is SGHNT and CDR2 is YENEEA in the germline V gene. The CDR3 has 18 amino acids. The CDR3: CASSLFEGRRSSGNTIYF. DNA for the CDR3: TGTGCCAGCAGCTTATTCGAGGGACGGCGGAGCTCTGGAAACACCATATATTTT.

This clone has a single count. The rearrangement links TRBV9 to TRBJ1-3; maybe TRBD1 (6 bases). Germline V gene lookup returns CDR1 SGDLS and CDR2 YYNGEE. This CDR3 comprises 15 residues. Trimming took off 4 bases at V and 3 bases at J, with 14 bases between the two ends. The CDR3 nucleotides read TGTGCCAGCAGCCCCATGGGACAAATTGGAAACACCATATATTTT. This encodes CASSPMGQIGNTIYF.

The DNA for the CDR3 is TGTGCCAGCAGTCATCTGAGCGGGAGTGTTAACGAGCAGTACTTC. Protein: CASSHLSGSVNEQYF. The chain is built from TRBV7-2 and TRBJ2-7, with 8 nucleotides matching TRBD2. Germline values: CDR1 SGHTA, CDR2 FQGNSA. The CDR3 length is 15 residues. Losses at the gene ends were 6 bases for V and 5 bases for J; bases not matched to a gene: 12.

As regards this clone: Other DNA variants within this sample encode the same CDR3. The rearrangement uses TRBV4-1 and TRBJ2-3; a weak D match, TRBD1 (5 bases). V shed 0 bases and J shed 2 bases, with 6 bases lying between them. The CDR3 runs to 14 residues. The germline V gene encodes CDR1 MGHRA and CDR2 YSYEKL. The CDR3 bases are TGCGCCAGCAGCCAAGACAGGGACACAGATACGCAGTATTTT. This gives the protein CASSQDRDTDTQYF.

The rearrangement links TRBV11-2 to TRBJ2-1, with D perhaps TRBD2 (5 bases). CDR1 is SGHAT, CDR2 FQNNGV, per germline. V shed 0 bases and J shed 8 bases, with 5 bases lying between them. The CDR3 has 12 amino acids. Written as DNA, the CDR3 is TGTGCCAGCAGCTTAGACGGGGATGAGCAGTTCTTC. Translation gives CASSLDGDEQFF.

The chain recombines TRBV5-4 with TRBJ1-3; D is undetermined. In germline, CDR1 is SGHNT, CDR2 YYREEE (reference sequence). The CDR3 loop spans 14 amino acids. V was clipped by 1 base and J by 4 bases, with 9 bases between them. CDR3 nucleotides: TGTGCCAGCAGCTTGTGGAGAACCGGAAACACCATATATTTT. Translating gives CASSLWRTGNTIYF.

The V gene is TRBV28, the J gene TRBJ2-3; the D is unclear. The CDR3 runs to 11 residues. CDR1 and CDR2 from the germline V gene are MDHEN and SYDVKM. V gave up 8 bases and J gave up 6 bases, with 9 bases separating them. CDR3 residues: CASLLADTQYF. CDR3 nucleotide sequence: TGTGCCAGCCTACTCGCGGATACGCAGTATTTT.

The chain joins TRBV14 to TRBJ1-2, with a tentative D call TRBD1 (6 bases). CDR1 is SGHDN and CDR2 is FVKESK in the germline V gene. The CDR3 loop spans 16 amino acids. With 1 base removed from V and 4 bases from J, the gap between germline ends came to 16 bases. The CDR3 region is CASSQATGTFGYGYTF. Here the CDR3 DNA reads TGTGCCAGCAGCCAAGCCACCGGGACATTCGGCTATGGCTACACCTTC.

The rearrangement joins TRBV6-5 to TRBJ2-2, with a tentative D call TRBD2 (6 bases). The V gene's germline CDR1 is MNHEY and CDR2 SVGAGI. CDR3 size: 14 residues. V was pared by 2 bases and J by 6 bases, with 10 bases between. The CDR3 here is CASSYARRAGELFF. Here the CDR3 DNA reads TGTGCCAGCAGTTACGCTAGGAGGGCCGGGGAGCTGTTTTTT.

This chain links TRBV7-3 with TRBJ1-1; D ambiguous. Looked up from germline, CDR1 is SGHTA and CDR2 is FQGTGA. Trimming stripped 4 bases from V and 1 base from J, with 13 bases between. This CDR3 comprises 15 residues. CDR3 sequence: CASSSPKEGNTEAFF. The CDR3, as DNA: TGTGCCAGCAGCTCCCCCAAGGAGGGGAACACTGAAGCTTTCTTT.